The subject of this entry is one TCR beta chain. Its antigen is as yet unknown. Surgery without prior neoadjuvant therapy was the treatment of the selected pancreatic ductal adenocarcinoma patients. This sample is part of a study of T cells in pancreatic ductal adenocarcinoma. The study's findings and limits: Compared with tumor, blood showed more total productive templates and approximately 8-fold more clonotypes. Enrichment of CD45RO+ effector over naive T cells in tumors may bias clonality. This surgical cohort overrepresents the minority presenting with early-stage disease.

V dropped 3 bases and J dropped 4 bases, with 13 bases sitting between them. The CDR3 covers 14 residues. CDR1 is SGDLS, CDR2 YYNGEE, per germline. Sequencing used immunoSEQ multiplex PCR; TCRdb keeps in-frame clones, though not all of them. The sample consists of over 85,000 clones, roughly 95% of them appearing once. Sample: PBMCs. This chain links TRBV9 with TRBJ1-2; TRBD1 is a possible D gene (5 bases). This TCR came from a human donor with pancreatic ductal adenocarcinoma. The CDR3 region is CASSGHLDTYGYTF. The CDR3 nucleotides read TGTGCCAGCAGCGGCCACCTGGACACCTATGGCTACACCTTC.